This passage covers 5 T cell receptor beta chains from one sample sequenced in a study of regulatory T cells in long-lasting Graves disease. Time point defined: persistent/refractory GD, antithyroid drugs over 5 years with positive TRAb. Extracted RNA from PBMCs served as the source of the TCR library. CDR3-region Arm-PCR and iRepertoire HTBI primers produced the TCR beta libraries. TCRdb re-called the multiplex PCR reads with MiXCR, one entry per CDR3 protein. Of roughly 400,000 distinct CDR3 sequences listed, about 21% were seen once; the top ten hold 13% to 15%. Sequencing used peripheral blood mononuclear cells (PBMCs), obtained when the disease was refractory, from a patient treated with antithyroid drugs. The receptors shown here come from a female donor with Graves disease.

V is TRBV27 and J is TRBJ2-7, with 11 positions matching TRBD2. The germline gives CDR1 MNHEY, CDR2 SMNVEV (reference sequence). The V gene end was trimmed by 3 bases and the J gene end by 3 bases; junction bases not matched to a gene: 7. The CDR3 runs 16 residues. CDR3 sequence reads: CASSFWGTSGSYEQYF. DNA for the CDR3: TGTGCCAGCAGTTTCTGGGGTACTAGCGGGAGCTACGAGCAGTACTTC.

A note on this clonotype: A much larger clone differs from this one at a single base, so this may be a read error. The chain combines TRBV27 with TRBJ1-6, with a tentative D call TRBD1 (5 bases). Germline-derived CDR1 and CDR2 are MNHEY and SMNVEV (reference sequence). CDR3 length: 19 residues. The CDR3 region has the DNA TGTGCCAGCAGTCCGAAATCATGGGGGACCAGCTCCTATAGTTCACCCCTCCACTTT. It specifies CASSPKSWGTSSYSSPLHF.

This clonotype was recorded many times. The V and J genes are TRBV7-2 and TRBJ1-6, with 8 positions matching TRBD1. The V gene's germline CDR1 is SGHTA and CDR2 FQGNSA. V trimming: 6 bases; J trimming: 7 bases; junction bases outside the gene matches: 5. The CDR3 has 14 amino acids. The CDR3 DNA follows: TGTGCCAGCAGTCGGACAGGGCGGAATTCACCCCTCCACTTT. Translated, it gives CASSRTGRNSPLHF.

This clonotype has only a few counts. The rearrangement joins TRBV20-1 to TRBJ1-5; no reliable D call. The V end was cut by 1 base, the J end by 5 bases, with 15 bases between. Looked up from germline, CDR1 is DFQATT and CDR2 is SNEGSKA (reference sequence). The CDR3 extends over 15 amino acids. In nucleotides, the CDR3 is TGCAGTGCTAGAGGGAGACCGACGGTCGATCAGCCCCAGCATTTT. It specifies CSARGRPTVDQPQHF.

This clonotype has a handful of counts. The chain has TRBV7-2 and TRBJ1-1, with D hard to call. Trimming left V 1 base short and J 6 bases short, with 12 bases between. The CDR3 contains 14 residues. Germline values: CDR1 SGHTA, CDR2 FQGNSA. CDR3 amino acids: CASSLGNLWSEAFF. As DNA, the CDR3 is TGTGCCAGCAGCTTAGGCAATCTCTGGTCTGAAGCTTTCTTT.